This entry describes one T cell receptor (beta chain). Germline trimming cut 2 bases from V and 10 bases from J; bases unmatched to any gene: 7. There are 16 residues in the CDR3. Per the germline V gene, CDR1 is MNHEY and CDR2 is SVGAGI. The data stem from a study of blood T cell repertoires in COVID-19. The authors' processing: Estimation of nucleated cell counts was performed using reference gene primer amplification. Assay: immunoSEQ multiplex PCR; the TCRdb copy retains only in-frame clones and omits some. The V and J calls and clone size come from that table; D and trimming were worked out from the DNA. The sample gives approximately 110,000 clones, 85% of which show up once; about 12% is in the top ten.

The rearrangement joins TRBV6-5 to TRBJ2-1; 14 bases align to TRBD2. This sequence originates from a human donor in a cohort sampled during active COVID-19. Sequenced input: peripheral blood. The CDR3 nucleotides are TGTGCCAGCAGTTACCCGGGACTAGCGGGGGCACGGGAGCAGTTCTTC. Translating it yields CASSYPGLAGAREQFF.